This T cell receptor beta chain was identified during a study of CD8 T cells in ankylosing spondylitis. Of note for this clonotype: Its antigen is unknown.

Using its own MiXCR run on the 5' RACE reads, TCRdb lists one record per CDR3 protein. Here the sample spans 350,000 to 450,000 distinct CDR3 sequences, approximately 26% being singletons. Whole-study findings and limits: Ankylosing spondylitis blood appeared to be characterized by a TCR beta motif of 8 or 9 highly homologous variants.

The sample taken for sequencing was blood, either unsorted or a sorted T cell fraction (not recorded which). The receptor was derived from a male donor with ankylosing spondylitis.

CDR3 protein: CASSFKTTDTQYF. The CDR3, as DNA: TGTGCCAGCAGCTTTAAGACCACAGATACGCAGTATTTT. This rearrangement joins TRBV7-2 to TRBJ2-3; D unclear. V lost 3 bases to trimming and J lost 2 bases, with 6 bases between them. This CDR3 region has 13 residues. Germline values: CDR1 SGHTA, CDR2 FQGNSA.